The source of this T cell receptor (beta chain) is a study of blood T cell repertoires in COVID-19. For the study at large: Acute and convalescent COVID-19 specimens originated in the United States, Italy and Spain.

In assigning cohorts, the study relied on participant-reported clinical history. Recovered status applied to Cohort 3 donors who had two consecutive negative PCRs. It also applied to those with clearance or with symptom resolution. Original analysis: Using reference gene primer amplification, nucleated cell counts were estimated. Clones were read by immunoSEQ multiplex PCR, and TCRdb kept only the in-frame ones, dropping some. That table is the source of V, J and clone size, and D and trimming were worked out from the DNA. The profile shows approximately 440,000 clones, roughly 87% of them singletons. The CDR3 runs 11 residues. V was clipped by 2 bases and J by 11 bases; unmatched bases: 2. Germline V lookup: CDR1 SGHTA, CDR2 FQGTGA.

Specimen: PBMCs or T cells enriched from blood (not recorded which). This receptor was identified in a young man who had recovered from COVID-19. This chain uses TRBV7-3 with TRBJ1-2; 7 bases agree with TRBD1. The CDR3 DNA reads as TGTGCCAGCAGCTTAGGGGGACAGTACACCTTC. Protein product: CASSLGGQYTF. Drawing the rest from reference TRBV7-3 and TRBJ1-2, the complete variable domain is GAGVSQTPSNKVTEKGKYVELRCDPISGHTALYWYRQSLGQGPEFLIYFQGTGAADDSGLPNDRFFAVRPEGSVSTLKIQRTERGDSAVYLCASSLGGQYTFGSGTRLTVV.